Described below is a single T cell receptor beta chain sequence and its context. This CDR3 spans 16 amino acids. Germline assignment: CDR1 LNHDA and CDR2 SQIVND (reference sequence). The ends were cut back, 5 bases at V and 0 bases at J, with 15 bases in the middle. The data stem from a study of blood T cell repertoires in COVID-19. Overall study context: Sites across the United States, Italy and Spain contributed samples from acute and convalescent COVID-19.

In the original processing: Nucleated cell counts were estimated from reference gene primer amplification. Profiled with immunoSEQ multiplex PCR; TCRdb holds only in-frame clones, not every one. That table is the source of V, J and clone size, and D and trimming were worked out from the DNA. The profile shows around 250,000 clones, roughly nine tenths of them singletons. The chain links TRBV19 to TRBJ2-3, with a weak D call TRBD2 (6 bases). This TCR was sampled from a man aged 55 to 69 with acute or convalescent COVID-19. The material sequenced was peripheral blood. In nucleotides, the CDR3 is TGTGCCAGTAGTCTCGCGGGACGGCTCAGCACAGATACGCAGTATTTT. The encoded protein is CASSLAGRLSTDTQYF. The whole variable domain, filled in from reference TRBV19 and TRBJ2-3, reads DGGITQSPKYLFRKEGQNVTLSCEQNLNHDAMYWYRQDPGQGLRLIYYSQIVNDFQKGDIAEGYSVSREKKESFPLTVTSAQKNPTAFYLCASSLAGRLSTDTQYFGPGTRLTVL.